This T cell receptor (beta chain) is drawn from a study of T cell responses to AZD1222 COVID-19 vaccine. About the study: Second-dose intervals of approximately 4 or approximately 12 weeks were pooled. Study-level points and caveats: The reported proportion of spike-specific TCRs targeting unmutated variant regions was nearly half.

The protocol was immunoSEQ multiplex PCR, while the TCRdb copy is restricted to in-frame clones and leaves out a portion. Of approximately 130,000 clones in the sample, 85% to 95% were seen once. In germline, CDR1 is LGHNA, CDR2 YNFKEQ. Trimming pared 4 bases from V and 3 bases from J, leaving 19 bases between. This CDR3 comprises 16 residues. On this clone itself: The antigen is unknown.

The sequence came from an adult in good health. The chain links TRBV4-2 to TRBJ2-7, with D maybe TRBD2 (6 bases). Sample: peripheral blood, taken on day 0 of AZD1222 vaccination. CDR3 in amino acids: CASSRTSWRAGYEQYF. CDR3 nucleotides: TGTGCCAGCAGCCGGACAAGTTGGAGGGCCGGCTACGAGCAGTACTTC.